A single T cell receptor (beta chain) is shown here with its context. Antigen unknown. These data belong to a study of T-cell reconstitution after alpha-beta-depleted transplantation in children. Notes on the study in general: At one year after transplant, newly produced T cells mostly accounted for T-cell counts and diversity.

Trimming took off 2 bases at V and 4 bases at J, with 14 bases between the two ends. The CDR3 spans 14 residues. CDR1 and CDR2 from the germline V gene are SQVTM and ANQGSEA. Unique molecular identifiers were incorporated during preparation of the TCRbeta library. MiXCR, applied by TCRdb to the PCR reads, yields one record per CDR3 protein. In the table there are 190,000 or so distinct CDR3 sequences, 6.3% of which are singletons. The clonotype originates from a girl less than two years old with combined immunodeficiency, due to receive a stem cell transplant. Material: PBMCs, obtained before TCRalphabeta/CD19-depleted stem cell transplant. The V and J genes are TRBV29-1 and TRBJ1-2, with D hard to call. Written as DNA, the CDR3 is TGCAGCGTTGAACCCCCAATTCTCGTCTATGGCTACACCTTC. It is translated as CSVEPPILVYGYTF.